The 6 T cell receptor beta chains in this list originate from one sample, sequenced in a study of cytomegalovirus exposure and HLA in healthy donors. The PCR was carried out with 60 Vbeta primers and 13 Jbeta primers. Sequencing was performed with immunoSEQ multiplex PCR; in TCRdb, only in-frame clones are kept and a portion is missing. Among more than 130,000 clones listed, about 82% were seen once. Specimen: PBMCs. The source is a man between 25 and 39 years old in good health and CMV-seronegative.

J is TRBJ2-1 and V is TRBV19, with a tentative D call TRBD1 (5 bases). The germline V gene encodes CDR1 LNHDA and CDR2 SQIVND (reference sequence). The CDR3 consists of 16 residues. The V end lost 4 bases, the J end lost 0 bases, and 13 bases lay between the germline ends. CDR3 bases: TGTGCCAGTAGTACAGGACAATTACGCTCCTACAATGAGCAGTTCTTC. It yields the protein CASSTGQLRSYNEQFF.

J is TRBJ1-2 and V is TRBV28; no clear D. Germline V CDR1 and CDR2: MDHEN, SYDVKM. Trimming stripped 3 bases from V and 4 bases from J, with 6 bases between. The CDR3 has 12 amino acids. The CDR3 DNA reads as TGTGCCAGCAGTTTCTTCAGCTATGGCTACACCTTC. It specifies CASSFFSYGYTF.

This clone has a single count. The chain has TRBV28 and TRBJ1-1; 7 nucleotides align to TRBD1. J lost 0 bases, V lost 5 bases, and 9 bases had no gene match. The length of the CDR3 is 16 residues. Germline-derived CDR1 and CDR2 are MDHEN and SYDVKM. In DNA, the CDR3 is TGTGCCAGCAGTCCCCTTTGGGGGACAGTGAACACTGAAGCTTTCTTT. Its translation is CASSPLWGTVNTEAFF.

V usage is TRBV5-1 and J usage is TRBJ2-3; 10 bases match TRBD2. This CDR3 contains 15 residues. After removal of 4 bases from V and 1 base from J, the junction contained 3 bases not matched to a gene. Germline V lookup: CDR1 SGHRS, CDR2 YFSETQ. In nucleotides, the CDR3 is TGCGCCAGCAGCCTCGGGACTAGCGGCACAGATACGCAGTATTTT. Amino acid sequence: CASSLGTSGTDTQYF.

The V and J genes are TRBV5-1 and TRBJ2-7; a weak D match, TRBD2 (5 bases). Trimming stripped 6 bases from V and 0 bases from J, with 13 bases between. The CDR3 has 14 residues. Germline V gene data show CDR1 as SGHRS and CDR2 as YFSETQ. As DNA, the CDR3 is TGCGCCAGCACCCCGGGCGGGTCCTCCTACGAGCAGTACTTC. It encodes CASTPGGSSYEQYF.

The chain carries TRBV27 and TRBJ1-5; perhaps TRBD1 as D (5 bases). The CDR3 contains 13 residues. CDR1 is MNHEY, CDR2 SMNVEV, per germline (reference sequence). Trimming removed 6 bases at V and 4 bases at J, with 10 bases between. CDR3 protein: CASSGSGNQPQHF. DNA for the CDR3: TGTGCCAGCAGCGGTTCAGGGAATCAGCCCCAGCATTTT.